This paragraph reports one T cell receptor beta chain. Sequenced by immunoSEQ multiplex PCR; TCRdb stores in-frame clones only, minus some. The sample carries tens of thousands of clones, around 78% recorded once. CDR1 and CDR2 (germline): SGHAT, FQNNGV. The V segment lost 1 base and the J segment 2 bases; nucleotides outside the gene matches: 5. There are 16 residues in the CDR3. This entry is derived from a study of blood T cell repertoires in COVID-19. Sequenced sample: peripheral blood. This TCR was recovered from a woman of 80 years or more with acute or convalescent COVID-19. The chain joins TRBV11-2 to TRBJ2-3, with TRBD2 identical over 8 bases. The CDR3 reads CASSLGASGYTDTQYF. As DNA, the CDR3 is TGTGCCAGCAGCTTAGGGGCTAGCGGGTACACAGATACGCAGTATTTT.